This T cell receptor (beta chain) was recorded in a study of OX40 agonist ivuxolimab in advanced cancers. Across the study: Patients got intravenous ivuxolimab at 0.01 to 10 mg/kg every 2 weeks. A male proportion of 82.7% was recorded, with mean age approximately 57 years and range roughly 23 to 79.

Study-wide results and limits: Low normalized T-cell clonal expansion was additionally recorded for some nonresponders. Averaging showed that CD8+ T cells had more expanded clones than CD4+ did.

Regarding this clone: Its antigen is as yet unknown.

Assay: immunoSEQ multiplex PCR; the TCRdb copy retains only in-frame clones and omits some. The sample has about 18,000 clones, about 70% seen once. Germline assignment: CDR1 SGHRS and CDR2 YFSETQ. Trimming took 6 bases from V and 1 from J; bases not matched to a gene: 8. The CDR3 loop spans 17 amino acids. This TCR derives from an adult with an advanced solid tumor such as melanoma, head and neck, liver or kidney cancer. The chain employs TRBV5-1 and TRBJ2-3; 13 nucleotides line up with TRBD2. The input for sequencing was CD4+ or CD8+ T cells sorted from blood, taken in a trial of the OX40 agonist ivuxolimab. This CDR3 is CASTLGLAGDGTDTQYF. The CDR3 DNA is TGCGCCAGCACCTTAGGACTAGCGGGAGACGGCACAGATACGCAGTATTTT.